These 11 T cell receptor beta chains were sequenced from one sample in a study of monozygotic twins with inflammatory bowel disease. Reanalyzing the 5' RACE reads, TCRdb keeps one entry per CDR3 protein, without DNA. The sample has under 150,000 distinct CDR3 sequences. Sequenced: blood. These receptors were collected from a human donor with ulcerative colitis or Crohn's disease, or a healthy co-twin of an affected twin (not recorded which).

This chain joins TRBV20-1 and TRBJ2-1; the TCRdb D gene call, TRBD2, has no DNA to confirm it. CDR1 is DFQATT and CDR2 is SNEGSKA in the germline V gene (reference sequence). CDR3 length: 14 amino acids. CDR3 sequence: CSARAGGPYNEQFF.

The genes are TRBV27 and TRBJ2-3; the D call from TCRdb, TRBD1, cannot be confirmed without DNA. This CDR3 has 13 residues. CDR1 MNHEY and CDR2 SMNVEV come from the germline V gene (reference sequence). The CDR3 loop is CASTHGGADTQYF.

The chain has TRBV29-1 and TRBJ1-6; TCRdb's assignment of TRBD1 cannot be checked, as there is no DNA. The CDR3 runs to 14 residues. Germline V gene data show CDR1 as SQVTM and CDR2 as ANQGSEA. CDR3 amino acids: CSAQGGTVNSPLHF.

The gene calls are TRBV2 and TRBJ2-3; the TCRdb call, TRBD1, lacks DNA for checking. CDR3 length equals 14 residues. Germline V CDR1 and CDR2: SNHLY, FYNNEI. The CDR3 spells CASIRGGDADTQYF. Supplemented by reference TRBV2 and TRBJ2-3, the full variable domain reads EPEVTQTPSHQVTQMGQEVILRCVPISNHLYFYWYRQILGQKVEFLVSFYNNEISEKSEIFDDQFSVERPDGSNFTLKIRSTKLEDSAMYFCASIRGGDADTQYFGPGTRLTVL.

V gene TRBV20-1 combines with J gene TRBJ2-1; the TCRdb call, TRBD1, lacks DNA for checking. The CDR3 loop spans 17 amino acids. Germline-derived CDR1 and CDR2 are DFQATT and SNEGSKA (reference sequence). CDR3 loop: CSARIQGAILVHNEQFF.

This chain connects TRBV7-2 to TRBJ2-7; the D call of TRBD2 rests on TCRdb alone, since no DNA is present to check it. The CDR3 contains 12 residues. Per germline, CDR1 SGHTA and CDR2 FQGNSA. This CDR3 reads CASSLGLDEQYF.

The V gene is TRBV21-1, the J gene TRBJ2-1; the TCRdb call, TRBD1, lacks DNA for checking. TRBV21-1 is designated a pseudogene. This CDR3 is 17 amino acids long. CDR3 in amino acids: CASSKPTPIDRNNEQFF.

The rearrangement links TRBV24-1 to TRBJ2-3; TCRdb's D call of TRBD1 is untestable without DNA. The germline gives CDR1 KGHDR, CDR2 SFDVKD. This CDR3 region has 15 residues. The chain's CDR3 is CATSFGQGSTDTQYF.

The rearrangement joins TRBV30 to TRBJ1-4; the D call from TCRdb, TRBD1, cannot be confirmed without DNA. Germline V lookup: CDR1 GTSNPN, CDR2 SVGIG (reference sequence). This CDR3 spans 12 amino acids. The CDR3 here is CAWTRTGPGLFF. Full variable domain (remainder filled in from reference TRBV30 and TRBJ1-4): SQTIHQWPATLVQPVGSPLSLECTVEGTSNPNLYWYRQAAGRGLQLLFYSVGIGQISSEVPQNLSASRPQDRQFILSSKKLLLSDSGFYLCAWTRTGPGLFFGSGTQLSVL.

The rearrangement links TRBV29-1 to TRBJ2-7; TCRdb names TRBD1, which stays unverified in the absence of DNA. This CDR3 is built from 12 residues. Looked up from germline, CDR1 is SQVTM and CDR2 is ANQGSEA. The CDR3: CSVDRGADEQYF.

The rearrangement links TRBV7-7 to TRBJ2-7; the D gene TCRdb calls, TRBD1, cannot be checked with no DNA. The CDR3 totals 14 residues. Looked up from germline, CDR1 is SSHAT and CDR2 is FNYEAQ (reference sequence). The CDR3 sequence is CASSSVQGAAEQYF.